The rows below give T cell receptor beta chains drawn from one sample of a study of cytomegalovirus exposure and HLA in healthy donors. Method: immunoSEQ multiplex PCR; TCRdb's copy keeps in-frame clones and lacks some. The profile shows tens of thousands of clones, about 85% of them singletons. Sequenced: PBMCs. These receptors were collected from a young man in good health and CMV-seropositive. Each CDR3 is given with its conserved first and last residue. The D gene is left open where the match is weak. The size of a clone is reported for some rows only, either as once, few or many, or as a class for expanded clones.

.	.	TRBJ1-1	TRBV5-1	TGCGCCAGCAGGCAGGGGACCATGAACACTGAAGCTTTCTTT	CASRQGTMNTEAFF
.	TRBD2	TRBJ2-5	TRBV5-4	TGTGCCAGCAGCGTGAGGACTAGCGAGACCCAGTACTTC	CASSVRTSETQYF
.	.	TRBJ1-2	TRBV18	TGTGCCAGCTCACAACAAACAGGGAACTATGGCTACACCTTC	CASSQQTGNYGYTF
.	.	TRBJ1-4	TRBV19	TGTGCCAGTAGTAAGGCAGGGGTAGGGGAAAAACTGTTTTTT	CASSKAGVGEKLFF
.	TRBD1	TRBJ2-1	TRBV27	TGTGCCAGCAGTTTAGCGGACAGGGATGAGCAGTTCTTC	CASSLADRDEQFF
.	.	TRBJ1-3	TRBV30	TGTGCCTGGGTAAAGAGCTCTGGAAACACCATATATTTT	CAWVKSSGNTIYF
.	TRBD2	TRBJ2-1	TRBV6-5	TGTGCCAGCTCAGGGACTAGCGGGAATGAGCAGTTCTTC	CASSGTSGNEQFF
.	.	TRBJ2-7	TRBV5-1	TGCGCCAGCAGCTATGGGCCGAGCTCCTACGAGCAGTACTTC	CASSYGPSSYEQYF
.	TRBD2	TRBJ2-5	TRBV7-9	TGTGCCAGCAGCTGGCCGACTAGCGGGATACTCCAAGAGACCCAGTACTTC	CASSWPTSGILQETQYF
.	TRBD2	TRBJ2-5	TRBV19	TGTGCCAGTCGACCAAGAGGGACTAAAGAGACCCAGTACTTC	CASRPRGTKETQYF
many	.	TRBJ1-2	TRBV5-1	TGCGCCAGCAGCTGGGACCCGGGAGTTTATGGCTACACCTTC	CASSWDPGVYGYTF
.	.	TRBJ1-1	TRBV7-2	TGTGCCAGCAGCCGGGGGACGGCGAACACTGAAGCTTTCTTT	CASSRGTANTEAFF
.	.	TRBJ1-1	TRBV2	TGTGCCAGCAGTAAACGGACAGCCTCGGACACTGAAGCTTTCTTT	CASSKRTASDTEAFF
.	TRBD1	TRBJ1-2	TRBV4-1	TGCGCCAGCAGCCCGGGACAGGGGGGCTATGGCTACACCTTC	CASSPGQGGYGYTF
few	.	TRBJ1-2	TRBV7-9	TGTGCCAGCAGCTTAAGTAGAGGGCAGCCCGTGGGTGGCTACACCTTC	CASSLSRGQPVGGYTF
.	.	TRBJ1-2	TRBV6-5	TGTGCCAGCAGTTTGACAGCTAACTATGGCTACACCTTC	CASSLTANYGYTF
.	.	TRBJ2-5	TRBV30	TGTGCCTGGAGTGTGATAGAGTTCCAAGAGACCCAGTACTTC	CAWSVIEFQETQYF
.	.	TRBJ1-5	TRBV28	TGTGCCAGCATGTCCCTATTCCAGCCCCAGCATTTT	CASMSLFQPQHF
.	TRBD2	TRBJ2-7	TRBV19	TGTGCCAGTAGTATTGTCGGCGGGAGTCAGTACGAGCAGTACTTC	CASSIVGGSQYEQYF
.	TRBD2	TRBJ2-3	TRBV7-3	TGTGCCAGCAGACATGCTAGGGTGGCTAGCGGGAGGGCCGAGGCGACAGATACGCAGTATTTT	CASRHARVASGRAEATDTQYF
.	TRBD1	TRBJ2-1	TRBV19	TGTGCCAGTAGTATAGGGGCAGGGGGTACCTACAATGAGCAGTTCTTC	CASSIGAGGTYNEQFF
few	TRBD1	TRBJ2-6	TRBV10-2	TGCGCCAGCAGCCTCCGGGACAGGGTTTCTGGGGCCAACGTCCTGACTTTC	CASSLRDRVSGANVLTF
.	.	TRBJ2-1	TRBV7-3	TGTGCCAGCAGCCGGGACTCTAGCTCCTACAATGAGCAGTTCTTC	CASSRDSSSYNEQFF
.	TRBD2	TRBJ2-5	TRBV5-1	TGCGCCAGCAGCTTGGAATCTAGCGGGTGGGAGACCCAGTACTTC	CASSLESSGWETQYF
.	.	TRBJ1-1	TRBV6-1	TGTGCCAGCCGGGAGATTAGGGAGCTGACTGAAGCTTTCTTT	CASREIRELTEAFF
.	TRBD1	TRBJ2-7	TRBV10-2	TGCGCCAGCAGTGAACAGGGGGCCGGCTACGAGCAGTACTTC	CASSEQGAGYEQYF
.	TRBD1	TRBJ2-3	TRBV5-1	TGCGCCAGCAGCTTGGTCCTAACAGGGGCAGATACGCAGTATTTT	CASSLVLTGADTQYF
.	.	TRBJ2-1	TRBV5-4	TGTGCCAGCAGCTTGGACAGGGAAGGGTACAATGAGCAGTTCTTC	CASSLDREGYNEQFF
.	.	TRBJ1-2	TRBV27	TGTGCCAGCAGTTTTTCGGGGGACTATGGCTACACCTTC	CASSFSGDYGYTF
.	.	TRBJ2-5	TRBV27	TGTGCCAGCAGTTTAGGAAGGGGAGGAGAGACCCAGTACTTC	CASSLGRGGETQYF
.	TRBD2	TRBJ2-1	TRBV11-1	TGTGCCAGCAGTTGGGGACTAGCGGGAGAAGCTCGGGAGCAGTTCTTC	CASSWGLAGEAREQFF
.	TRBD1	TRBJ1-4	TRBV9	TGTGCCAGCAGCGTAGGGACAGGAGTTAATGAAAAACTGTTTTTT	CASSVGTGVNEKLFF
once	TRBD1	TRBJ1-2	TRBV7-6	TGTGCCAGCAGTGCCGGGACAGTCGATGGCTACACCTTC	CASSAGTVDGYTF
.	TRBD2	TRBJ2-1	TRBV9	TGTGCCAGCAGCGTAGGCGGTAGCGGGCGCTACAATGAGCAGTTCTTC	CASSVGGSGRYNEQFF
.	.	TRBJ2-5	TRBV10-2	TGCGCCAGCAGTGAGTCCAGACACACCCAAGAGACCCAGTACTTC	CASSESRHTQETQYF
.	.	TRBJ2-3	TRBV5-1	TGCGCCAGCAGCTTTACAGACCAAACAGATACGCAGTATTTT	CASSFTDQTDTQYF
.	TRBD2	TRBJ2-1	TRBV5-4	TGTGCCAGCAGCGCGGGACTAGCGGGAGGCAATGAGCAGTTCTTC	CASSAGLAGGNEQFF
.	TRBD1	TRBJ2-6	TRBV9	TGTGCCAGCAGCGCCCAGGGACAGGGACACGGTGGGGCCAACGTCCTGACTTTC	CASSAQGQGHGGANVLTF
few	TRBD1	TRBJ2-1	TRBV5-1	TGCGCCAGCAGCTTGGAAAGGGGGCGGCTGGCGGTTGAGCAGTTCTTC	CASSLERGRLAVEQFF
.	TRBD1	TRBJ2-5	TRBV6-5	TGTGCCGTACTGGAAGGCGCAGGGGGCGGAGAGACCCAGTACTTC	CAVLEGAGGGETQYF
.	TRBD1	TRBJ2-1	TRBV7-9	TGTGCCAGCAGCCACGGACAGGGTCGGGACAATGAGCAGTTCTTC	CASSHGQGRDNEQFF
.	TRBD1	TRBJ1-1	TRBV6-6	TGTGCCAGCAGTTACCCGGGACAGGGAGAGGGTGAAGCTTTCTTT	CASSYPGQGEGEAFF
few	.	TRBJ2-3	TRBV9	TGTGCCAGCAGCGCAGACCCCCAGGGGGATACGCAGTATTTT	CASSADPQGDTQYF
.	.	TRBJ2-3	TRBV6-4	TGTGCCAGCAGTGACACGGGAGAGAGGGATACGCAGTATTTT	CASSDTGERDTQYF
.	TRBD1	TRBJ1-3	TRBV18	TGTGCCAGCTCACCACTATCTGGACAGGGCTCTGGAAACACCATATATTTT	CASSPLSGQGSGNTIYF
.	.	TRBJ2-5	TRBV5-1	TGCGCCAGCAGCTTGTATCTCTCCCAAGAGACCCAGTACTTC	CASSLYLSQETQYF
.	TRBD2	TRBJ2-2	TRBV7-9	TGTGCCAGCAGCTTCCTAGCGGGAGTTCGTACCGGGGAGCTGTTTTTT	CASSFLAGVRTGELFF
.	TRBD2	TRBJ2-1	TRBV30	TGTGCCTGGAGTCTGATAGCGGGAGAGGACAATGAGCAGTTCTTC	CAWSLIAGEDNEQFF
.	.	TRBJ2-1	TRBV9	TGTGCCAGCAGCGTAGATTTAGGGGCCTACAATGAGCAGTTCTTC	CASSVDLGAYNEQFF
.	TRBD2	TRBJ2-7	TRBV27	TGTGCCAGCAATCCACTGGGCGGGGGAACCTACGAGCAGTACTTC	CASNPLGGGTYEQYF
.	TRBD1	TRBJ1-1	TRBV12-5	TGTGCTAGTGGTTTGACAGGGGGGAACACTGAAGCTTTCTTT	CASGLTGGNTEAFF
.	.	TRBJ1-2	TRBV4-1	TGCGCCAGCAGCCAAGATGCCCAGTTTTATGGCTACACCTTC	CASSQDAQFYGYTF
.	.	TRBJ2-5	TRBV5-6	TGTGCCAGCGCAGAGCCGGGACACCAGGCGGGTGCCCAGTACTTC	CASAEPGHQAGAQYF
.	TRBD2	TRBJ2-5	TRBV29-1	TGCCTGGTACTAGCGGGAGGGCAAGAGACCCAGTACTTC	CLVLAGGQETQYF
.	TRBD2	TRBJ2-7	TRBV14	TGTGCCAGCAGCCAAGATCTCGGGAGGAGGAACGAGCAGTACTTC	CASSQDLGRRNEQYF